A single sample gave rise to the 17 T cell receptor beta chains below, sequenced in a study of human thymus T cells. Corrective cardiac operations yielded the resected thymus tissue. The method was immunoSEQ multiplex PCR; TCRdb's version includes in-frame clones alone and lacks a portion of them. The sample holds 75,000 to 90,000 clones; 96% are singletons and the top ten take 0.025% to 0.04%. Specimen: thymus tissue. The receptors stem from a boy under three years old with a congenital heart defect but otherwise immunologically healthy.

This clone was found once. The chain links TRBV7-2 to TRBJ1-2, with TRBD1 matching over 10 bases. The germline V gene encodes CDR1 SGHTA and CDR2 FQGNSA. The CDR3 totals 16 residues. Unmatched junction bases numbered 10, after V lost 1 base and J lost 8 bases. The CDR3 loop is CASSLGGQGLSFGYTF. The CDR3 DNA follows: TGTGCCAGCAGCTTAGGGGGACAGGGGTTAAGTTTCGGCTACACCTTC.

The rearrangement uses TRBV10-2 and TRBJ2-1, with 9 bases matching TRBD2. This CDR3 has 15 residues. Germline CDR1 reads WSHSY; CDR2 reads SAAADI. V lost 10 bases and J lost 5; bases outside the gene matches: 12. The CDR3 DNA sequence: TGCGCCACCAACAGGTCTAGGACTAGCGACAATGAGCAGTTCTTC. Protein: CATNRSRTSDNEQFF.

V and J are TRBV9 and TRBJ1-4; 10 bases agree with TRBD1. CDR1 is SGDLS, CDR2 YYNGEE, per germline. Trimming took 2 bases from V and 7 from J; bases not matched to a gene: 2. This CDR3 is built from 14 residues. Here the CDR3 reads CASSVRTGGEKLFF. The CDR3 region has the DNA TGTGCCAGCAGCGTGAGGACAGGGGGTGAAAAACTGTTTTTT.

The chain is built from TRBV11-1 and TRBJ2-3, with TRBD2 matching 7 bases. Germline assignment: CDR1 SGHAT and CDR2 FQDESV (reference sequence). V lost 1 base, J lost 2 bases, and 9 bases stayed unmatched. The CDR3 spans 17 residues. The DNA of the CDR3 is TGTGCCAGCAGCTTAGTGGGGGGGGTCCCTTACACAGATACGCAGTATTTT. Amino acid sequence: CASSLVGGVPYTDTQYF. Combining the CDR3 with reference TRBV11-1 and TRBJ2-3 gives the whole variable domain EAEVAQSPRYKITEKSQAVAFWCDPISGHATLYWYRQILGQGPELLVQFQDESVVDDSQLPKDRFSAERLKGVDSTLKIQPAELGDSAMYLCASSLVGGVPYTDTQYFGPGTRLTVL.

The chain employs TRBV7-2 and TRBJ2-1, with D maybe TRBD2 (6 bases). V was clipped by 1 base and J by 10 bases, with 20 bases between them. The germline V gene has CDR1 SGHTA and CDR2 FQGNSA. The CDR3 runs to 16 residues. The CDR3 DNA follows: TGTGCCAGCAGCTTAGGTGGGGGGATAACGGTAGGGGAGCAGTTCTTC. Its translation is CASSLGGGITVGEQFF.

CDR3 sequence: CASSWTVGGGRTTDTQYF. For the CDR3, the DNA is TGTGCCAGCAGTTGGACAGTGGGAGGCGGGAGGACCACAGATACGCAGTATTTT. The V gene is TRBV28, the J gene TRBJ2-3; the match to TRBD2 covers 8 bases. From germline, CDR1 is MDHEN and CDR2 SYDVKM. J was trimmed by 2 bases and V by 4 bases; bases with no gene match: 14. The CDR3 has 18 residues.

The CDR3 spells CASSTKAGTPYGYTF. The DNA for the CDR3 is TGTGCCAGCAGCACCAAAGCCGGGACCCCCTATGGCTACACCTTC. This rearrangement joins TRBV7-9 to TRBJ1-2; possible D gene TRBD1, 5 bases. CDR3 length: 15 residues. The V gene lost 5 bases and the J gene lost 4 bases, with 17 bases spanning the gap. Germline V gene lookup returns CDR1 SEHNR and CDR2 FQNEAQ (reference sequence). The full variable domain, rest sourced from reference TRBV7-9 and TRBJ1-2, is DTGVSQNPRHKITKRGQNVTFRCDPISEHNRLYWYRQTLGQGPEFLTYFQNEAQLEKSRLLSDRFSAERPKGSFSTLEIQRTEQGDSAMYLCASSTKAGTPYGYTFGSGTRLTVV.

The chain joins TRBV11-2 to TRBJ1-1; TRBD1 matches at 9 bases. The V segment lost 5 bases and the J segment 1 base; nucleotides outside the gene matches: 14. The CDR3 contains 18 residues. CDR1 is SGHAT, CDR2 FQNNGV, per germline. CDR3 region: CASSLGGTGRLWNTEAFF. The CDR3 nucleotides are TGTGCCAGCAGCCTTGGCGGGACAGGGAGGTTGTGGAACACTGAAGCTTTCTTT.

The rearrangement uses TRBV19 and TRBJ1-3; D remains unclear. From germline, CDR1 is LNHDA and CDR2 SQIVND (reference sequence). V lost 4 bases and J lost 6, with 7 bases in between. The CDR3 runs 12 residues. For the CDR3, the DNA is TGTGCCAGTAGTAAGGATCCAAACACCATATATTTT. Its protein product is CASSKDPNTIYF.

This clone has a single count. The CDR3: CASSEGLREGPVWGKDTQYF. The CDR3 region has the DNA TGCGCCAGCAGTGAGGGTCTGCGGGAGGGCCCAGTGTGGGGCAAAGATACGCAGTATTTT. V is TRBV10-2 and J is TRBJ2-3; TRBD2 aligns across 9 bases. From germline, CDR1 is WSHSY and CDR2 SAAADI. V trimming: 2 bases; J trimming: 5 bases; junction bases outside the gene matches: 20. This CDR3 is built from 20 residues.

V usage is TRBV10-3 and J usage is TRBJ2-3; 9 nucleotides align to TRBD2. The J segment lost 0 bases and the V segment lost 7 bases, leaving 5 bases of the junction unmatched. Per the germline V gene, CDR1 is ENHRY and CDR2 is SYGVKD. The CDR3 totals 15 residues. CDR3 sequence reads: CAINGGGASTDTQYF. Here the CDR3 DNA reads TGTGCCATCAACGGCGGGGGGGCCAGCACAGATACGCAGTATTTT.

The gene calls are TRBV6-1 and TRBJ2-7; the D call may be TRBD1 or TRBD2 (6 bases each). This CDR3 comprises 15 residues. V was pared by 5 bases and J by 6 bases, with 20 bases between. The germline CDR1 and CDR2 sequences are MNHNS and SASEGT. The CDR3 spells CASSRRDITTSEQYF. For the CDR3, the DNA is TGTGCCAGCAGTAGGAGGGACATCACAACTTCCGAGCAGTACTTC.

The rearrangement uses TRBV7-2 and TRBJ1-2; TRBD1 matches at 10 bases. The length of the CDR3 is 14 residues. The V gene end was trimmed by 2 bases and the J gene end by 5 bases; junction bases not matched to a gene: 2. Germline V gives CDR1 SGHTA, CDR2 FQGNSA. The DNA of the CDR3 is TGTGCCAGCAGCTTACGGACAGGGGGTTATGGCTACACCTTC. As protein: CASSLRTGGYGYTF.

The rearrangement uses TRBV27 and TRBJ1-1, with TRBD1 identical over 9 bases. Trimming cost V 5 bases and J 0 bases; bases outside gene matches: 7. The CDR3 is 16 residues long. Per germline, CDR1 MNHEY and CDR2 SMNVEV (reference sequence). The CDR3 spells CASSLTGGAVNTEAFF. The CDR3 bases are TGTGCCAGCAGTCTCACAGGGGGCGCAGTGAACACTGAAGCTTTCTTT.

V and J are TRBV5-6 and TRBJ2-7; D is unclear. V was cut by 0 bases and J by 2 bases, with 21 bases left in between. CDR1 SGHDT and CDR2 YYEEEE come from the germline V gene. The CDR3 is 18 amino acids. The CDR3 loop is CASSLVRQLFASPYEQYF. CDR3 coding DNA: TGTGCCAGCAGCTTGGTACGGCAGTTATTCGCTTCCCCCTACGAGCAGTACTTC.

This clone came up once. The chain joins TRBV4-1 to TRBJ2-3; TRBD2 agrees at 8 bases. Germline values: CDR1 MGHRA, CDR2 YSYEKL. The V gene end was trimmed by 1 base and the J gene end by 2 bases; junction bases not matched to a gene: 5. The CDR3 spans 16 residues. CDR3 amino acids: CASSQVYGRATDTQYF. As DNA, the CDR3 is TGCGCCAGCAGCCAAGTTTACGGGAGGGCCACAGATACGCAGTATTTT.

The chain combines TRBV5-6 with TRBJ2-3; TRBD2 aligns across 10 bases. V shed 2 bases and J 3 bases; nucleotides not matched to a gene: 12. There are 18 residues in the CDR3. Per the germline V gene, CDR1 is SGHDT and CDR2 is YYEEEE. For the CDR3, the DNA is TGTGCCAGCAGCTTAAGGGTACTAGCGGGACGAGGGACAGATACGCAGTATTTT. It encodes CASSLRVLAGRGTDTQYF.